The clone carrying this TCR beta chain was recorded once. The antigen is undetermined. One end of the junction varies from germline; a read error may be responsible. Through a sample-barcoded 5' primer and a J-beta primer mix, a second PCR was run for about 6 to 12 cycles. TCRdb reanalysed the 5' RACE reads using MiXCR and keeps one entry per CDR3 protein. The sample lists roughly 2 million distinct CDR3 sequences, less than 50% seen once, with less than 2.5% in the top ten. This entry comes from a study of blood T cells in healthy people across ages. The V gene's germline CDR1 is SGHAT and CDR2 FQNNGV. The CDR3 contains 12 residues. The study's findings and limits: Aged donors had fewer naive CD4+ cells and lower diversity than long-lived donors.

V is TRBV11-2 and J is TRBJ2-4, with no clear D. This receptor was taken from a woman aged 40 to 49 in good health. Input material: blood. The CDR3 loop reads CAGSSTPTIQYF. As DNA, the CDR3 is TGTGCCGGCAGCTCAACCCCCACCATTCAGTACTTC.